The clone carrying this T cell receptor (beta chain) has only a few counts. The antigen remains undetermined. Template material for amplifying TCR beta CDR3 regions consisted of RNA transcripts. Using the HTBI primer set, a first-round RT-PCR was run on the TCR CDR3. Each CDR3 protein is one row after TCRdb ran MiXCR on the multiplex PCR reads. Of roughly 500,000 distinct CDR3 sequences listed, roughly 46% are singletons. This entry is derived from a study of T cells in Graves' hyperthyroidism and ophthalmopathy. The study, taken as a whole, reports: Ophthalmopathy prediction by the model preceded onset by a median about 6.8 months. Most expanded thyroid clonotypes above 0.001 recurred in blood.

The CDR3 spans 14 residues. V trimming: 6 bases; J trimming: 5 bases; junction bases outside the gene matches: 9. From germline, CDR1 is SQVTM and CDR2 ANQGSEA. The study excluded patients with uncontrolled infection, other autoimmune disease, pregnancy or lactation. The sequencing sample was made of peripheral blood or thyroid tissue (not recorded which). The receptor was derived from an adult woman with Graves' disease, either hyperthyroidism or ophthalmopathy (not recorded which). This sequence joins TRBV29-1 and TRBJ1-5; 8 bases are shared with TRBD1. The CDR3 DNA sequence: TGCAGCGTACGTACAGGGGGGAGGGATCAGCCCCAGCATTTT. Its translation: CSVRTGGRDQPQHF.